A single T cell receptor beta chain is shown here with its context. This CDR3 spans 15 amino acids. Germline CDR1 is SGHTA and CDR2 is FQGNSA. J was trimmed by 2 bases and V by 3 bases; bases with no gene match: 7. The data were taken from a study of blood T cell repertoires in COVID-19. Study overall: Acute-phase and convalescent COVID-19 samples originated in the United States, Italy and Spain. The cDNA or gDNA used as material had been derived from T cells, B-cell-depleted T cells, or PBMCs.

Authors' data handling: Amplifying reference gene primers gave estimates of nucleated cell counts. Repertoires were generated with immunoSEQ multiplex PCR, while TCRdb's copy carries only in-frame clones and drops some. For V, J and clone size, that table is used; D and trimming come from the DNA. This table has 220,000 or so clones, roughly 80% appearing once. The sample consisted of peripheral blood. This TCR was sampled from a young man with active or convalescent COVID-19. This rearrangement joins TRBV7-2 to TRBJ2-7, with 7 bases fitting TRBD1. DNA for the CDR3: TGTGCCAGCAGCTTTGCGACAGGGCGAACCTACGAGCAGTACTTC. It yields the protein CASSFATGRTYEQYF.